This TCR beta chain was sequenced in a study of neoadjuvant nivolumab and ipilimumab in lung cancer. Method: immunoSEQ multiplex PCR; TCRdb's copy keeps in-frame clones and lacks some. The table shows around 3,000 clones, with about nine tenths occurring only once. This clone was found once. V lost 4 bases and J lost 2; bases outside the gene matches: 0. The CDR3 sequence is 14 residues long. The germline gives CDR1 SQVTM, CDR2 ANQGSEA. The specimen was tumor tissue, collected after neoadjuvant nivolumab, alone or with ipilimumab, at or shortly before surgery. This chain links TRBV29-1 with TRBJ2-1; 12 nucleotides line up with TRBD2. The sequence derives from an adult with non-small cell lung cancer. CDR3 region: CSVGLAGAYNEQFF. Written as DNA, the CDR3 is TGCAGCGTTGGACTAGCGGGGGCCTACAATGAGCAGTTCTTC.